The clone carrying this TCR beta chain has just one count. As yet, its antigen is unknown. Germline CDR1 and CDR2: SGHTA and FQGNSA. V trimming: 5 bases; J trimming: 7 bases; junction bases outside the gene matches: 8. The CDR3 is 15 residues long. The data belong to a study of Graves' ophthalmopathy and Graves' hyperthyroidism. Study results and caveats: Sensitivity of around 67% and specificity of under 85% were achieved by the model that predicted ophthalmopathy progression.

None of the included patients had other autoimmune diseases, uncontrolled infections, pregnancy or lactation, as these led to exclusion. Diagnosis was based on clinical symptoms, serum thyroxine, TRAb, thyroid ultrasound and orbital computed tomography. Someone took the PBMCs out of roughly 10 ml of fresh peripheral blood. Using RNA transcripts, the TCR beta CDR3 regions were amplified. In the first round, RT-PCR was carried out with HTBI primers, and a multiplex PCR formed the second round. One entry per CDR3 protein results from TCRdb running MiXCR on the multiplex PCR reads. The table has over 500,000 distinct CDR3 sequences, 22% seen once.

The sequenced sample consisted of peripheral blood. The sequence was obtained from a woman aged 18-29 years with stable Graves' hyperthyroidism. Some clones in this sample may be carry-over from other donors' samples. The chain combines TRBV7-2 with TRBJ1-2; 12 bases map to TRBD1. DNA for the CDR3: TGTGCCAGCAGCCCTACCGGGACAGGGGGCTTTGGCTACACCTTC. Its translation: CASSPTGTGGFGYTF.